This TCR beta chain was sequenced during a study of T cell responses to AZD1222 COVID-19 vaccine. Concerning this clone: Its specificity is unknown.

This CDR3 has 16 residues. Germline lookup yields CDR1 SGHKS and CDR2 YYEKEE (reference sequence). Germline trimming cut 3 bases from V and 3 bases from J; bases unmatched to any gene: 4. This table comes from immunoSEQ multiplex PCR, and its TCRdb copy is limited to in-frame clones, with some not included. The sample contains roughly 170,000 clones, about 91% of which appear only once. Points from the study as a whole: Clonal diversity was possibly underestimated, and the donors were mostly white British, with more females. Seropositive at baseline were only a handful of AZD1222 recipients.

The origin of this receptor is an adult in good health. J is TRBJ2-2 and V is TRBV5-5, with 11 bases matching TRBD1. Specimen: peripheral blood, collected on day 0 of AZD1222 vaccination. This CDR3 is CASSSGQGADTGELFF. As DNA, the CDR3 is TGTGCCAGCAGCTCAGGACAGGGGGCCGACACCGGGGAGCTGTTTTTT.